Below, one T cell receptor (beta chain) is given with its context. Looked up from germline, CDR1 is MGHRA and CDR2 is YSYEKL. The CDR3 sequence is 16 residues long. J gave up 5 bases and V 1 base, and 7 bases lay outside the gene matches. This specimen comes from a study of shared clonotypes between healthy human individuals. Under the authors' procedure: Filtering differed, since immunoSEQ gave only junction sequences and no quality scores. The protocol was immunoSEQ multiplex PCR, while the TCRdb copy is restricted to in-frame clones and leaves out a portion. Clonal size and the V and J genes are those of that table, whereas D and trimming came from the DNA. Of 2,500,000 or so clones listed, approximately 93% are singletons.

The chain joins TRBV4-1 to TRBJ2-2; 7 bases align to TRBD1. Material for sequencing was naive CD4+ T cells from PBMCs. Subset noted: CD45RA+ positively selected. This TCR was recovered from a man younger than 35 in good health. Some clones in this sample may be carry-over from other donors' samples. As DNA, the CDR3 is TGCGCCAGCAGCCAAGGTCCGGGACAGCGAACCGGGGAGCTGTTTTTT. It translates to CASSQGPGQRTGELFF.